Listed below are T cell receptor beta chains from one sample, sequenced in a study of OX40 agonist ivuxolimab in advanced cancers. Using immunoSEQ multiplex PCR, the repertoire was profiled, and TCRdb retains in-frame clones only, with some absent. The sample has 89,000 or so clones; about 90% are singletons. Specimen: CD4+ or CD8+ T cells sorted from blood, collected in a trial of the OX40 agonist ivuxolimab. The receptors come from an adult with an advanced solid tumor such as melanoma, head and neck, liver or kidney cancer. Both conserved end residues are part of each CDR3. D genes are given only for firm matches. Not every row has a clone size; where given, it reads once, few, many or a size class.

j_call,d_call,clone_size,v_call,cdr3_aa,cdr3_nt
TRBJ2-5,NA,NA,TRBV20-1,CSARDLETQYF,TGCAGTGCTAGAGATCTGGAGACCCAGTACTTC
TRBJ2-1,NA,NA,TRBV11-2,CASSLRTVYNEQFF,TGTGCCAGCAGCTTAAGGACTGTTTACAATGAGCAGTTCTTC
TRBJ2-1,TRBD2,NA,TRBV12-5,CASGLVRLAGGPLDNEQFF,TGTGCTAGTGGTTTGGTAAGGCTAGCGGGAGGGCCCCTCGACAATGAGCAGTTCTTC
TRBJ2-1,TRBD2,NA,TRBV14,CASRLTGTSYNEQFF,TGTGCCAGCAGACTTACCGGGACTAGCTACAATGAGCAGTTCTTC
TRBJ1-3,NA,NA,TRBV4-2,CASSHRENTIYF,TGTGCCAGCAGCCATAGAGAAAACACCATATATTTT
TRBJ2-5,TRBD2,once,TRBV6-5,CASSRTSQETQYF,TGTGCCAGCAGCCGGACTAGTCAAGAGACCCAGTACTTC
TRBJ1-5,NA,few,TRBV19,CASSIQGESQPQHF,TGTGCCAGTAGTATCCAGGGAGAGAGTCAGCCCCAGCATTTT
TRBJ1-2,NA,NA,TRBV6-5,CASSYFRGYGYTF,TGTGCCAGCAGTTACTTTCGGGGCTATGGCTACACCTTC
TRBJ2-3,TRBD2,few,TRBV7-9,CASSQAGGLSDTQYF,TGTGCCAGCAGCCAGGCGGGGGGTCTCTCAGATACGCAGTATTTT
TRBJ1-5,TRBD1,NA,TRBV19,CASRPGTGSWSGQPQHF,TGTGCCAGTAGACCAGGGACAGGGTCTTGGAGTGGTCAGCCCCAGCATTTT
TRBJ2-7,NA,NA,TRBV14,CASSQEIEVEQYF,TGTGCCAGCAGCCAAGAGATCGAGGTCGAGCAGTACTTC
TRBJ1-4,NA,medium-sized,TRBV5-6,CASSLARAPAPTANEKLFF,TGTGCCAGCAGCTTGGCGCGGGCACCCGCACCCACAGCTAATGAAAAACTGTTTTTT
TRBJ2-1,NA,NA,TRBV7-9,CASSPGYNEQFF,TGTGCCAGCAGCCCAGGCTACAATGAGCAGTTCTTC
TRBJ2-1,TRBD2,NA,TRBV4-1,CASSHRLAGGGNNEQFF,TGCGCCAGCAGCCACAGACTAGCGGGAGGGGGGAACAATGAGCAGTTCTTC
TRBJ2-5,NA,NA,TRBV9,CASSPNLGRRETQYF,TGTGCCAGCAGCCCCAATCTAGGGCGTCGGGAGACCCAGTACTTC
TRBJ2-6,NA,NA,TRBV4-3,CASSQDLGGGAGANVLTF,TGCGCCAGCAGCCAAGATCTTGGTGGGGGTGCTGGGGCCAACGTCCTGACTTTC
TRBJ1-5,NA,NA,TRBV28,CASSFTGAPLGHF,TGTGCCAGCAGTTTCACGGGGGCCCCCCTCGGACATTTT
TRBJ2-3,NA,NA,TRBV7-9,CASSFSPGISYTDTQYF,TGTGCCAGCAGCTTCTCGCCAGGGATTAGTTACACAGATACGCAGTATTTT
TRBJ2-3,NA,NA,TRBV6-5,CASSSLGLGYDTQYF,TGTGCCAGCAGTTCCCTAGGGTTGGGTTACGATACGCAGTATTTT
TRBJ2-5,NA,NA,TRBV6-6,CASSGISWGETQYF,TGTGCCAGCAGTGGTATCTCTTGGGGAGAGACCCAGTACTTC
TRBJ2-1,NA,NA,TRBV19,CASSGGRASYNEQFF,TGTGCCAGTAGCGGAGGAAGGGCTTCCTACAATGAGCAGTTCTTC
TRBJ1-5,NA,NA,TRBV28,CASSLVGMFSNQPQHF,TGTGCCAGCAGTTTGGTTGGCATGTTTAGCAATCAGCCCCAGCATTTT
TRBJ2-1,NA,NA,TRBV6-5,CASTGRSYNEQFF,TGTGCCAGCACGGGTAGGTCCTACAATGAGCAGTTCTTC
TRBJ1-1,NA,NA,TRBV19,CASSMGGGEAFF,TGTGCCAGTAGTATGGGGGGCGGTGAAGCTTTCTTT
TRBJ2-2,TRBD2,NA,TRBV28,CASSLGLASELFF,TGTGCCAGCAGTCTAGGACTAGCTTCGGAGCTGTTTTTT
TRBJ2-5,TRBD2,once,TRBV9,CASSSGLAGVETQYF,TGTGCCAGCAGCTCCGGACTAGCGGGGGTCGAGACCCAGTACTTC
TRBJ2-1,NA,NA,TRBV4-3,CASSLPAPSYNEQFF,TGCGCCAGCAGCCTCCCCGCCCCCTCCTACAATGAGCAGTTCTTC
TRBJ2-2,NA,NA,TRBV19,CASLDRDANTGELFF,TGTGCCAGTTTAGATCGGGATGCGAACACCGGGGAGCTGTTTTTT
TRBJ2-7,TRBD2,NA,TRBV6-6,CASSYGGEAYEQYF,TGTGCCAGCAGTTATGGGGGGGAGGCCTACGAGCAGTACTTC
TRBJ1-5,TRBD1,NA,TRBV6-6,CASSYKQGVGNQPQHF,TGTGCCAGCAGTTACAAACAGGGGGTTGGCAATCAGCCCCAGCATTTT
TRBJ1-2,TRBD1,NA,TRBV6-5,CASRRTGTSYGYTF,TGTGCCAGCAGAAGGACAGGGACGAGCTATGGCTACACCTTC
TRBJ1-5,NA,NA,TRBV14,CASSHSNQPQHF,TGTGCCAGCAGCCATTCGAATCAGCCCCAGCATTTT
TRBJ2-2,NA,NA,TRBV9,CASSTRAGGGELFF,TGTGCCAGCAGCACCAGGGCTGGGGGCGGGGAGCTGTTTTTT
TRBJ2-1,NA,NA,TRBV6-4,CASSERAGAPWNEQFF,TGTGCCAGCAGTGAACGGGCGGGGGCCCCCTGGAATGAGCAGTTCTTC
TRBJ1-1,NA,NA,TRBV4-1,CASSQEGGTGEAFF,TGCGCCAGCAGCCAAGAAGGAGGAACTGGTGAAGCTTTCTTT
TRBJ1-2,NA,medium-sized,TRBV27,CASRTRLDGYTF,TGTGCCAGCAGGACCCGCCTGGATGGCTACACCTTC
TRBJ2-5,NA,NA,TRBV6-1,CASRDQAETQYF,TGTGCCAGCAGGGACCAGGCGGAGACCCAGTACTTC
TRBJ1-5,NA,once,TRBV6-5,CASSPAFFGNQPQHF,TGTGCCAGCAGCCCGGCCTTTTTTGGCAATCAGCCCCAGCATTTT
TRBJ1-1,NA,NA,TRBV30,CAWMGVGIEAFF,TGTGCCTGGATGGGCGTGGGAATAGAAGCTTTCTTT
TRBJ2-3,NA,NA,TRBV30,CAWSVGDTQYF,TGTGCCTGGAGTGTTGGAGATACGCAGTATTTT
TRBJ2-7,NA,NA,TRBV6-5,CASRPFEGPYEQYF,TGTGCCAGCAGGCCATTCGAGGGCCCCTACGAGCAGTACTTC
TRBJ1-5,TRBD1,once,TRBV6-6,CASSRTGVGNQPQHF,TGTGCCAGCAGCAGGACAGGGGTGGGCAATCAGCCCCAGCATTTT
TRBJ2-1,NA,NA,TRBV9,CASSVVTSNEQFF,TGTGCCAGCAGCGTAGTGACTAGTAATGAGCAGTTCTTC
TRBJ2-7,NA,NA,TRBV6-5,CASSLGWGRNEQYF,TGTGCCAGCAGTCTGGGGTGGGGTAGGAACGAGCAGTACTTC
TRBJ1-5,NA,NA,TRBV2,CASSVDSSIQPQHF,TGTGCCAGCAGTGTTGACAGTAGCATCCAGCCCCAGCATTTT
TRBJ1-1,NA,once,TRBV5-1,CASSPGLLNTEAFF,TGCGCCAGCAGTCCTGGGTTATTGAACACTGAAGCTTTCTTT
TRBJ2-1,NA,once,TRBV30,CAYRVPDYNEQFF,TGTGCCTACAGGGTCCCGGACTACAATGAGCAGTTCTTC